Below, 18 T cell receptor beta chains from the same sample are listed, as sequenced in a study of blood T cell repertoires in COVID-19. Libraries were prepared by immunoSEQ multiplex PCR; TCRdb keeps only in-frame clonotypes and omits some of them. The sample holds about 87,000 clones, 70% to 90% seen once. The sequencing input was peripheral blood. These receptors came from a man aged 40-49 years with acute or convalescent COVID-19.

The CDR3 reads CASSQTQGGNQPQHF. The CDR3 DNA reads as TGTGCCAGCAGCCAAACGCAGGGGGGCAATCAGCCCCAGCATTTT. The chain employs TRBV7-2 and TRBJ1-5; TRBD1 agrees at 7 bases. The germline gives CDR1 SGHTA, CDR2 FQGNSA. CDR3 size: 15 residues. V dropped 5 bases and J dropped 2; count of bases not matched to a gene: 6.

The CDR3: CASSPRQGGVGDTQYF. The CDR3 bases are TGTGCCAGCAGCCCGCGACAGGGGGGAGTTGGAGATACGCAGTATTTT. V gene TRBV9 combines with J gene TRBJ2-3; the match to TRBD1 covers 9 bases. Germline V gene sequence: CDR1 SGDLS, CDR2 YYNGEE. CDR3 length: 16 residues. With V trimmed by 4 bases and J by 5 bases, 11 bases remained unmatched.

The chain combines TRBV4-2 with TRBJ1-3, with 9 positions matching TRBD1. CDR3 length: 19 amino acids. Germline loops: CDR1 LGHNA, CDR2 YNFKEQ. The V and J ends lost 2 bases and 1 base, in that order; junction bases with no gene match: 12. As DNA, the CDR3 is TGTGCCAGCAGCCAACCGTCACCCGGGACAGGGCGATCTGGAAACACCATATATTTT. It specifies CASSQPSPGTGRSGNTIYF.

The chain carries TRBV29-1 and TRBJ1-1; D unresolved. The CDR3 extends over 11 amino acids. Per the germline V gene, CDR1 is SQVTM and CDR2 is ANQGSEA. V was trimmed by 3 bases and J by 11 bases, leaving 13 bases between them. The CDR3 bases are TGCAGCGTTGACCCGGGATCCGAGGCTTTCTTT. This encodes CSVDPGSEAFF.

This sequence joins TRBV6-5 and TRBJ2-2, with D possibly matching TRBD2 (5 bases). CDR1 MNHEY and CDR2 SVGAGI come from the germline V gene. The CDR3 sequence is 12 residues long. Deletions cut 6 bases from V and 7 bases from J, with 9 bases between. The CDR3 region is CASRIAGGELFF. CDR3 DNA: TGTGCCAGCAGGATTGCGGGCGGGGAGCTGTTTTTT.

The DNA for the CDR3 is TGTGCCTGGACAGGGGGTTTCAACACTGAAGCTTTCTTT. Protein sequence: CAWTGGFNTEAFF. The chain couples TRBV30 to TRBJ1-1; 7 bases line up with TRBD1. The junction had 4 bases not matched to a gene; V was cut back by 4 bases and J by 2 bases. Germline assignment: CDR1 GTSNPN and CDR2 SVGIG (reference sequence). There are 13 residues in the CDR3.

This clone appeared a few times. At one boundary the junction diverges from the germline segment, which might be a read error. The V gene is TRBV7-7, the J gene TRBJ1-5; 8 bases fit TRBD1. Germline V gene sequence: CDR1 SSHAT, CDR2 FNYEAQ (reference sequence). CDR3 length equals 19 residues. CDR3: CASSYSAGGAKYSNQPQHF. DNA of the CDR3: TGTGCTAGCAGCTACAGCGCAGGGGGCGCAAAATATAGCAATCAGCCCCAGCATTTT. Complete variable domain (other parts from reference TRBV7-7 and TRBJ1-5): GAGVSQSPRYKVTKRGQDVTLRCDPISSHATLYWYQQALGQGPEFLTYFNYEAQPDKSGLPSDRFSAERPEGSISTLTIQRTEQRDSAMYRCASSYSAGGAKYSNQPQHFGDGTRLSIL.

V and J are TRBV14 and TRBJ2-7; 9 bases fit TRBD1. V was pared by 2 bases and J by 5 bases, with 4 bases of the junction left unmatched. Germline-derived CDR1 and CDR2 are SGHDN and FVKESK. This CDR3 region has 14 residues. DNA of the CDR3: TGTGCCAGCAGCCAAAGGGACAGGGTGGACGAGCAGTACTTC. Translating gives CASSQRDRVDEQYF.

V gene TRBV5-8 combines with J gene TRBJ1-1; D is unresolved. The CDR3 length is 12 residues. The V gene's germline CDR1 is SGHTS and CDR2 YDEGEE. The V end lost 3 bases, the J end lost 4 bases, and 7 bases lay between the germline ends. CDR3 region: CASSYRGTEAFF. DNA for the CDR3: TGTGCCAGCAGCTATAGAGGCACTGAAGCTTTCTTT.

The chain uses TRBV6-6 and TRBJ2-3; 8 bases are a match to TRBD1. This CDR3 has 15 amino acids. The germline V gene has CDR1 MNHNY and CDR2 SVGAGI (reference sequence). Unmatched junction bases numbered 4, after V lost 5 bases and J lost 0 bases. CDR3 sequence reads: CASSPTGASTDTQYF. DNA of the CDR3: TGTGCCAGCAGTCCGACAGGGGCTAGCACAGATACGCAGTATTTT.

V gene TRBV19 combines with J gene TRBJ2-7, with 8 nucleotides matching TRBD1. The CDR3 runs to 15 residues. J lost 0 bases, V lost 6 bases, and 7 bases had no gene match. Looked up from germline, CDR1 is LNHDA and CDR2 is SQIVND (reference sequence). The CDR3 nucleotides are TGTGCCAGTAGCGAGAACAGGGGGGTCTCCTACGAGCAGTACTTC. The encoded protein is CASSENRGVSYEQYF. Using reference TRBV19 and TRBJ2-7 for the parts outside the CDR3, the full variable domain is DGGITQSPKYLFRKEGQNVTLSCEQNLNHDAMYWYRQDPGQGLRLIYYSQIVNDFQKGDIAEGYSVSREKKESFPLTVTSAQKNPTAFYLCASSENRGVSYEQYFGPGTRLTVT.

The chain links TRBV2 to TRBJ2-1, with a possible D match to TRBD2 (6 bases). Between the trimmed V and J ends, which lost 6 bases and 0 bases, there was a span of 15 bases. The CDR3 runs to 16 residues. Germline-derived CDR1 and CDR2 are SNHLY and FYNNEI. The CDR3, as DNA: TGTGCCAGCAGGGCCGGGACTTTTAGCTCCTACAATGAGCAGTTCTTC. Translation: CASRAGTFSSYNEQFF.

The chain employs TRBV10-1 and TRBJ2-2, with 11 bases that match TRBD2. From germline, CDR1 is WNHNN and CDR2 SYGVQD (reference sequence). The length of the CDR3 is 16 residues. Trimming at V came to 2 bases and at J to 7 bases, leaving 6 bases not matched to a gene. The CDR3 is CASSEPLAGDVGELFF. Written as DNA, the CDR3 is TGCGCCAGCAGTGAGCCACTAGCGGGGGATGTCGGGGAGCTGTTTTTT.

The rearrangement joins TRBV5-6 to TRBJ1-2; 10 bases are shared with TRBD1. Germline-derived CDR1 and CDR2 are SGHDT and YYEEEE. V dropped 1 base and J dropped 4; count of bases not matched to a gene: 7. There are 16 residues in the CDR3. The CDR3 reads CASSLLRQGASYGYTF. In DNA, the CDR3 is TGTGCCAGCAGCTTGCTCCGACAGGGGGCGAGCTATGGCTACACCTTC.

Written as DNA, the CDR3 is TGTGCCAGCAGACCCGACAGGGGGCACACTGAAGCTTTCTTT. Amino acid sequence: CASRPDRGHTEAFF. The rearrangement uses TRBV28 and TRBJ1-1; TRBD1 matches at 10 bases. The V segment lost 6 bases and the J segment 3 bases; nucleotides outside the gene matches: 4. The CDR3 extends over 14 amino acids. The germline gives CDR1 MDHEN, CDR2 SYDVKM.

V and J are TRBV12-3 or TRBV12-4 and TRBJ2-1, with a weak D call TRBD1 (6 bases). The CDR3 is made up of 13 amino acids. V lost 1 base and J 7 bases, leaving 8 bases between the germline ends. The CDR3 coding sequence is TGTGCCAGCAGTTTAGGCAGGGGAAATGAGCAGTTCTTC. Translating it yields CASSLGRGNEQFF.

This sequence joins TRBV5-1 and TRBJ2-7; 7 positions match TRBD1. With V trimmed by 0 bases and J by 2 bases, 5 bases remained unmatched. The CDR3 has 15 residues. Germline CDR1 and CDR2: SGHRS and YFSETQ. The CDR3 DNA reads TGCGCCAGCAGCTTGGTACAGGGGCTGACCTACGAGCAGTACTTC. Translating it yields CASSLVQGLTYEQYF.

This clone turned up a few times. This chain connects TRBV6-5 to TRBJ1-1; 7 bases line up with TRBD1. The J segment lost 1 base and the V segment lost 5 bases, leaving 4 bases of the junction unmatched. Germline V lookup: CDR1 MNHEY, CDR2 SVGAGI. The CDR3 spans 14 residues. The DNA of the CDR3 is TGTGCCAGCAGTCCCAACAGGGGGAACACTGAAGCTTTCTTT. This codes for CASSPNRGNTEAFF.